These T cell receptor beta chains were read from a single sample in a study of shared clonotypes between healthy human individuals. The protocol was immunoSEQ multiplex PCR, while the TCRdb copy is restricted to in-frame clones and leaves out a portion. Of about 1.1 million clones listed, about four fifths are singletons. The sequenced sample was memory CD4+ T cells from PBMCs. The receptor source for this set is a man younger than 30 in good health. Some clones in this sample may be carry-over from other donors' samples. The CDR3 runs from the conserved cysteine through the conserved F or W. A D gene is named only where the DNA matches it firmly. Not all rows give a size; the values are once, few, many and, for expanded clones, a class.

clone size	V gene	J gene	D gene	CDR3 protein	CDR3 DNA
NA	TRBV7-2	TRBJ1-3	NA	CASSPQGAGNTIYF	TGTGCCAGCAGCCCCCAAGGGGCCGGAAACACCATATATTTT
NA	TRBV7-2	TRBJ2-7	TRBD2	CASSLSSSGSYEQYF	TGTGCCAGCAGCTTAAGCTCTAGCGGCTCCTACGAGCAGTACTTC
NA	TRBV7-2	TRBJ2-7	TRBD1	CASSLTGGSAYEQYF	TGTGCCAGCAGCTTAACAGGGGGTTCTGCCTACGAGCAGTACTTC
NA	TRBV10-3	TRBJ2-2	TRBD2	CAIRRAGENTGELFF	TGTGCCATCAGGCGAGCGGGAGAGAACACCGGGGAGCTGTTTTTT
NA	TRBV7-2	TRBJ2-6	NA	CASSLGRGSYGANVLTF	TGTGCCAGCAGCTTGGGCAGGGGCAGTTACGGGGCCAACGTCCTGACTTTC
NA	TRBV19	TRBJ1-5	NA	CASKAGILMNQPQHF	TGTGCCAGTAAAGCAGGGATTTTGATGAATCAGCCCCAGCATTTT
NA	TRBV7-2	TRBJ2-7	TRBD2	CASSSPGSGSYEQYF	TGTGCCAGCAGCTCCCCGGGAAGCGGGAGTTACGAGCAGTACTTC
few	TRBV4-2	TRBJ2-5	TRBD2	CASSQLAGPQETQYF	TGTGCCAGCAGCCAACTAGCGGGGCCACAAGAGACCCAGTACTTC
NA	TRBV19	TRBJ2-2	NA	CASSPTVNTGELFF	TGTGCCAGTAGCCCGACGGTGAACACCGGGGAGCTGTTTTTT
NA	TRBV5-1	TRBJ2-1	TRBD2	CASRNTGTKNEQFF	TGCGCCAGCAGGAATACCGGGACTAAAAATGAGCAGTTCTTC
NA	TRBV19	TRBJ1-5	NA	CASTVDRFSNQPQHF	TGTGCCAGTACCGTAGACAGATTTAGCAATCAGCCCCAGCATTTT
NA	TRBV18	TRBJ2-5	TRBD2	CASSLGLAGGETQYF	TGTGCCAGCTCACTCGGACTAGCGGGAGGCGAGACCCAGTACTTC
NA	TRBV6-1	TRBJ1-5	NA	CASSSFGNQPQHF	TGTGCCAGCAGCTCTTTTGGCAATCAGCCCCAGCATTTT
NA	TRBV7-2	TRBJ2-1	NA	CASSASIVLVGLFF	TGTGCCAGCAGCGCGAGCATCGTGTTAGTAGGTCTGTTCTTC
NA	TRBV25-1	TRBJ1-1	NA	CASRVVTEAFF	TGTGCCAGCCGGGTGGTGACTGAAGCTTTCTTT
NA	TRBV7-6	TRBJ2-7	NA	CACSRLISGYEQYF	TGTGCCTGCAGCCGCCTTATATCCGGGTACGAGCAGTACTTC
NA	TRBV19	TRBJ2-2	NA	CASSPKRGQNTGELFF	TGTGCCAGTAGTCCAAAACGGGGACAAAACACCGGGGAGCTGTTTTTT